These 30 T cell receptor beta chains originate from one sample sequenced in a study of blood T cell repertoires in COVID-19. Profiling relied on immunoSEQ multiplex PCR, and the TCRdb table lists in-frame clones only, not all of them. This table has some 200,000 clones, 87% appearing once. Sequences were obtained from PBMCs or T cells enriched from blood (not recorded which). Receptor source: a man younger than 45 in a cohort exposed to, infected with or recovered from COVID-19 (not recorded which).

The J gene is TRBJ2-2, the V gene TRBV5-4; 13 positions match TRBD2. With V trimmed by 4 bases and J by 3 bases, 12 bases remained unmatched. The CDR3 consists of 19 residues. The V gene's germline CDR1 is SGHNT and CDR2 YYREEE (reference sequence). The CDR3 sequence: CASSRGLAGNERDTGELFF. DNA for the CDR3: TGTGCCAGCAGCCGGGGACTAGCGGGAAACGAGCGGGACACCGGGGAGCTGTTTTTT.

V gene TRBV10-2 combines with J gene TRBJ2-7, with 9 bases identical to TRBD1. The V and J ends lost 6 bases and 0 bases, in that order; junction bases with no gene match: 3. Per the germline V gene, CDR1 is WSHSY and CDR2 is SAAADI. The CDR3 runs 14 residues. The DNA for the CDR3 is TGCGCCAGCAGGACAGGGGGGACCTCCTACGAGCAGTACTTC. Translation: CASRTGGTSYEQYF.

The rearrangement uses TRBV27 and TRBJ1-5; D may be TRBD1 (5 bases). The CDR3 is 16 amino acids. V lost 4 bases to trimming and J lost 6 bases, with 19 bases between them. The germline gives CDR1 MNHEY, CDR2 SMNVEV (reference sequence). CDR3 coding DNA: TGTGCCAGCAGTTCCTTTTCGGGGGAACGGTTTCAGCCCCAGCATTTT. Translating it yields CASSSFSGERFQPQHF.

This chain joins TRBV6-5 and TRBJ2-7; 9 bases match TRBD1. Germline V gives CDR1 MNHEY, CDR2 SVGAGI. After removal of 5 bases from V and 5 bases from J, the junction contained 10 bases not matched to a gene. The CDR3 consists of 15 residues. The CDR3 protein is CASSKRTGGGHEQYF. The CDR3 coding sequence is TGTGCCAGCAGTAAACGAACAGGGGGCGGACACGAGCAGTACTTC.

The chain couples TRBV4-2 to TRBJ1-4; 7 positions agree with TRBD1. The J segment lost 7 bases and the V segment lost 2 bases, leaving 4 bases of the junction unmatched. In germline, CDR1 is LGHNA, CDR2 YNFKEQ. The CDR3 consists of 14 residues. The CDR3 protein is CASSQSRGVEKLFF. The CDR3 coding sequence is TGTGCCAGCAGCCAAAGCAGGGGGGTTGAAAAACTGTTTTTT.

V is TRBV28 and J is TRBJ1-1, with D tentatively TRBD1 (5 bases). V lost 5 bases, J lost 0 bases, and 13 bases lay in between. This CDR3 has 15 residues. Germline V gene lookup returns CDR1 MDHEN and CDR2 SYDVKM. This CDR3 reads CASSPLGGVNTEAFF. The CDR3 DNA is TGTGCCAGCAGTCCCCTGGGGGGGGTGAACACTGAAGCTTTCTTT.

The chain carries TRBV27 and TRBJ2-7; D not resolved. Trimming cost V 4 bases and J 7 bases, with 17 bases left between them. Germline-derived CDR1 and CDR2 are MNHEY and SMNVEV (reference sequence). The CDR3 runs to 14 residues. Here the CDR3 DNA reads TGTGCCAGCAGTTCATACAACAGTAATCGGGAGCAGTACTTC. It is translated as CASSSYNSNREQYF.

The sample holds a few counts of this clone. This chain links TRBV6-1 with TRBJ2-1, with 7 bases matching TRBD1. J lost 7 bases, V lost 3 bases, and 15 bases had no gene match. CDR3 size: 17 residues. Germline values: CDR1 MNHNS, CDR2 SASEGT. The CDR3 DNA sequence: TGTGCCAGCAGTGAGCTCGACAGGGCCAGGCTTGGGAATGAGCAGTTCTTC. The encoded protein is CASSELDRARLGNEQFF.

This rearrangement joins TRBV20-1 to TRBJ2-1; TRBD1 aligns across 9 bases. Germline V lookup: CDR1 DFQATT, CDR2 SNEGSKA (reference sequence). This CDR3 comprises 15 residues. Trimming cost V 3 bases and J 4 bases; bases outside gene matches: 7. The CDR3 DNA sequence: TGCAGTGCTAGTGCCCGGGACAGGGATTACAATGAGCAGTTCTTC. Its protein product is CSASARDRDYNEQFF.

In DNA form, the CDR3 reads TGTGCCAGCCGGACAGGCGCCTACGAGCAGTACTTC. It codes for CASRTGAYEQYF. V usage is TRBV27 and J usage is TRBJ2-7; 7 bases are shared with TRBD1. CDR3 length equals 12 residues. Germline trimming cut 8 bases from V and 2 bases from J; bases unmatched to any gene: 3. Germline-derived CDR1 and CDR2 are MNHEY and SMNVEV (reference sequence).

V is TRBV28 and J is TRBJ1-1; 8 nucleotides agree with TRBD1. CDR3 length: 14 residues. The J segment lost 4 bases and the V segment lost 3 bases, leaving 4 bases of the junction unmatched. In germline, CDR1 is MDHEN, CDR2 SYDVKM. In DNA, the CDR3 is TGTGCCAGCAGTTTCCAGGGGGCTGGCACTGAAGCTTTCTTT. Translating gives CASSFQGAGTEAFF.

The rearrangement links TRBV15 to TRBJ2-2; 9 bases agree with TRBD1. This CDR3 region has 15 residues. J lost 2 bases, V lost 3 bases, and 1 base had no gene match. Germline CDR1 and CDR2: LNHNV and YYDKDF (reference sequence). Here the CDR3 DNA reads TGTGCCACCAGCAGGGGACAGGGAAACACCGGGGAGCTGTTTTTT. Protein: CATSRGQGNTGELFF. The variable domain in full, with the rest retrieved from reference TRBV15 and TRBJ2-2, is DAMVIQNPRYQVTQFGKPVTLSCSQTLNHNVMYWYQQKSSQAPKLLFHYYDKDFNNEADTPDNFQSRRPNTSFCFLDIRSPGLGDTAMYLCATSRGQGNTGELFFGEGSRLTVL.

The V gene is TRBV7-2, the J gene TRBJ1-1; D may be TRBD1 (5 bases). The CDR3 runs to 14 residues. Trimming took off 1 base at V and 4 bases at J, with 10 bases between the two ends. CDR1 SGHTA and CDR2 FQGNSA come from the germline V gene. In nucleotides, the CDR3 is TGTGCCAGCAGCTTAGTGGTGGGGCGCACTGAAGCTTTCTTT. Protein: CASSLVVGRTEAFF.

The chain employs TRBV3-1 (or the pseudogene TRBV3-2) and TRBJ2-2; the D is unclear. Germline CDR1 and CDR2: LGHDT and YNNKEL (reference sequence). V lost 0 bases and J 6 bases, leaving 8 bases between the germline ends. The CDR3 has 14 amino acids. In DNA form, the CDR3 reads TGTGCCAGCAGCCAAGAGATAGTCCCCGGGGAGCTGTTTTTT. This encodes CASSQEIVPGELFF.

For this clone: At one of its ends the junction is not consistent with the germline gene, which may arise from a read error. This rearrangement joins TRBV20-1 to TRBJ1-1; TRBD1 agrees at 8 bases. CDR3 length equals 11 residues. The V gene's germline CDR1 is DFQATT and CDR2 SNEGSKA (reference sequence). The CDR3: CSAKLDRARHF. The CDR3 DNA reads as TGCAGTGCTAAGCTGGACAGGGCTAGACACTTT.

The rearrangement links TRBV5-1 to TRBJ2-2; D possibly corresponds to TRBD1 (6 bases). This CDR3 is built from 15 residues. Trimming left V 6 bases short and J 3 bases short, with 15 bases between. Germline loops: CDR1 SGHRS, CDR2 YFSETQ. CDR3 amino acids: CASTQEQGHTGELFF. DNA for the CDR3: TGCGCCAGCACCCAAGAACAGGGTCACACCGGGGAGCTGTTTTTT.

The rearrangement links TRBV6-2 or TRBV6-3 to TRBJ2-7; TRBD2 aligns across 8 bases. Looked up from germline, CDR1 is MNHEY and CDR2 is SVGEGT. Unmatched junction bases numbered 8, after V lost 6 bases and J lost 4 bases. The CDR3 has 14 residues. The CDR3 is CASSPPGTRYEQYF. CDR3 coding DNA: TGTGCCAGCAGCCCTCCCGGGACTAGGTACGAGCAGTACTTC.

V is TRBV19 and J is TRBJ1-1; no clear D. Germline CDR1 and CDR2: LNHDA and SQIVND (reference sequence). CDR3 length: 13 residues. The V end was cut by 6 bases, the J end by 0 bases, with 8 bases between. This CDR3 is CASSPSMNTEAFF. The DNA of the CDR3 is TGTGCCAGTAGCCCCAGTATGAACACTGAAGCTTTCTTT. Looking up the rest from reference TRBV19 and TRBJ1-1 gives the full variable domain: DGGITQSPKYLFRKEGQNVTLSCEQNLNHDAMYWYRQDPGQGLRLIYYSQIVNDFQKGDIAEGYSVSREKKESFPLTVTSAQKNPTAFYLCASSPSMNTEAFFGQGTRLTVV.

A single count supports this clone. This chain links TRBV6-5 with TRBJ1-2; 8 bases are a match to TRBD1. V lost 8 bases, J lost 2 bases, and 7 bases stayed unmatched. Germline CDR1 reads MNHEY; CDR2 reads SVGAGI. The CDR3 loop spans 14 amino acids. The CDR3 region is CASARQGTNYGYTF. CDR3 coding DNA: TGTGCCAGCGCTCGACAGGGGACGAACTATGGCTACACCTTC.

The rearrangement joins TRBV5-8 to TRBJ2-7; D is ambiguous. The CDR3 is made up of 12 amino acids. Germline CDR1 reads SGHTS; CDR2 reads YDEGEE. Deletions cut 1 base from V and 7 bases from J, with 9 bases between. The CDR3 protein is CASSLSTTEQYF. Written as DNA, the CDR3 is TGTGCCAGCAGCTTGTCCACTACGGAGCAGTACTTC.

Here the CDR3 DNA reads TGTGCCAGCAGCGTAGCTCCGGGACAGGGAAACACCGGGGAGCTGTTTTTT. Protein product: CASSVAPGQGNTGELFF. This chain joins TRBV9 and TRBJ2-2; the match to TRBD1 covers 9 bases. Germline CDR1 is SGDLS and CDR2 is YYNGEE. The V and J ends lost 0 bases and 2 bases, in that order; junction bases with no gene match: 5. This CDR3 has 17 residues.

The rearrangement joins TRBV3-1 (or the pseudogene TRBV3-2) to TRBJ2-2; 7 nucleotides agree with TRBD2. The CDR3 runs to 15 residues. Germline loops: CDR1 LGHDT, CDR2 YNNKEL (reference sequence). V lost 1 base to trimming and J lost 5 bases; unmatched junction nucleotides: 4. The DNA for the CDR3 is TGTGCCAGCAGCCAAGTCCCGGGGGGAACCGGGGAGCTGTTTTTT. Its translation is CASSQVPGGTGELFF.

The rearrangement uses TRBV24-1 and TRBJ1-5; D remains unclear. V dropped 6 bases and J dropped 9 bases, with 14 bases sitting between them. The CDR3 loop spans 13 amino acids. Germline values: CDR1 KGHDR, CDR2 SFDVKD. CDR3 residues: CATSSGDGRPQHF. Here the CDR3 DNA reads TGTGCCACCAGTTCTGGAGATGGGAGGCCCCAGCATTTT.

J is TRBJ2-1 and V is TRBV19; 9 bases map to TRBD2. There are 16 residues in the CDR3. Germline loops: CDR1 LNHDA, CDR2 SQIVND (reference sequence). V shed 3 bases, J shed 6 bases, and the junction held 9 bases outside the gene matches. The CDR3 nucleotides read TGTGCCAGTAGTATGTGGGGCGGGAGGGCCCGCAATGAGCAGTTCTTC. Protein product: CASSMWGGRARNEQFF. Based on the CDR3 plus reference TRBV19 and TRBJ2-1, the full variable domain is DGGITQSPKYLFRKEGQNVTLSCEQNLNHDAMYWYRQDPGQGLRLIYYSQIVNDFQKGDIAEGYSVSREKKESFPLTVTSAQKNPTAFYLCASSMWGGRARNEQFFGPGTRLTVL.

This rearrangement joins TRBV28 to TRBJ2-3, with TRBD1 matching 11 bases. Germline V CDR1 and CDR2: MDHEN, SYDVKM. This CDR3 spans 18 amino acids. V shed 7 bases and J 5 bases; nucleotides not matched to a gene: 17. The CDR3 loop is CASTITPGQGDRGDTQYF. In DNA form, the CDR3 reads TGTGCCAGCACCATTACTCCGGGACAGGGGGATCGGGGAGATACGCAGTATTTT.

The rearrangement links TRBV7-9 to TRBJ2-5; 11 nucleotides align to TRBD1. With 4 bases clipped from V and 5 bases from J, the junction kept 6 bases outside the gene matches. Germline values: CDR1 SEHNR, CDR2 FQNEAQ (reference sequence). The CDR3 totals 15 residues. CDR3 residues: CASSSGQGATETQYF. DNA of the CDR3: TGTGCCAGCAGCTCCGGACAGGGGGCTACGGAGACCCAGTACTTC.

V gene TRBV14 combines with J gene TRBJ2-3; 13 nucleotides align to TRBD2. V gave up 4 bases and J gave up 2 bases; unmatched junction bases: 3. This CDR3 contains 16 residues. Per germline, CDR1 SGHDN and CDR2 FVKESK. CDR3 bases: TGTGCCAGCAGCCTGGGACTAGCGGGGATCACAGATACGCAGTATTTT. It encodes CASSLGLAGITDTQYF.

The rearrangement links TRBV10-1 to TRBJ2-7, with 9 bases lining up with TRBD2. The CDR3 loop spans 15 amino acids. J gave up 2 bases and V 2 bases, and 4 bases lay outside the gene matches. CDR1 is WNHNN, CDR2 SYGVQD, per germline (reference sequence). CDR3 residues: CASSENAGGPYEQYF. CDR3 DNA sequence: TGCGCCAGCAGTGAGAACGCGGGAGGGCCCTACGAGCAGTACTTC.

The chain's CDR3 is CASSHPGDNYGYTF. In DNA form, the CDR3 reads TGTGCCAGCAGCCACCCGGGGGACAACTATGGCTACACCTTC. The J gene is TRBJ1-2, the V gene TRBV6-5; a weak D match, TRBD1 (5 bases). The germline V gene has CDR1 MNHEY and CDR2 SVGAGI. There are 14 residues in the CDR3. V gave up 6 bases and J gave up 2 bases, with 13 bases separating them.

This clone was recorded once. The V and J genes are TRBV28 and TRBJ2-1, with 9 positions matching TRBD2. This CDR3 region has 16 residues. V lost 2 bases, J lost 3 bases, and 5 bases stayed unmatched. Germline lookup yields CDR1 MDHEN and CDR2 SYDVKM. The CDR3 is CASSLAGGVFYNEQFF. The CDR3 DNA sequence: TGTGCCAGCAGTTTAGCGGGAGGGGTATTCTACAATGAGCAGTTCTTC.